This TCR beta chain was obtained from a study of blood T cell repertoires in COVID-19. The overall study: The samples span acute and convalescent COVID-19 from the United States, Italy and Spain.

CDR1 and CDR2 from the germline V gene are MGHRA and YSYEKL. The CDR3 spans 13 residues. V was shortened by 0 bases and J by 6 bases, with 8 bases between the two germline ends. Per the original data handling: Amplification from reference gene primers served as the basis for estimated nucleated cell counts. The method was immunoSEQ multiplex PCR; TCRdb's version includes in-frame clones alone and lacks a portion of them. For V, J and clone size, that table is used; D and trimming come from the DNA. The top ten hold approximately 2.6% of the sample, which has just over 250,000 clones, 91% seen once. Sequenced input: peripheral blood. The clonotype was recovered from a young adult with COVID-19, enrolled during active disease. This chain connects TRBV4-1 to TRBJ1-2; the D is unclear. The CDR3 sequence: CASSQDSSNGYTF. CDR3 nucleotides: TGCGCCAGCAGCCAAGATAGCAGTAATGGCTACACCTTC.